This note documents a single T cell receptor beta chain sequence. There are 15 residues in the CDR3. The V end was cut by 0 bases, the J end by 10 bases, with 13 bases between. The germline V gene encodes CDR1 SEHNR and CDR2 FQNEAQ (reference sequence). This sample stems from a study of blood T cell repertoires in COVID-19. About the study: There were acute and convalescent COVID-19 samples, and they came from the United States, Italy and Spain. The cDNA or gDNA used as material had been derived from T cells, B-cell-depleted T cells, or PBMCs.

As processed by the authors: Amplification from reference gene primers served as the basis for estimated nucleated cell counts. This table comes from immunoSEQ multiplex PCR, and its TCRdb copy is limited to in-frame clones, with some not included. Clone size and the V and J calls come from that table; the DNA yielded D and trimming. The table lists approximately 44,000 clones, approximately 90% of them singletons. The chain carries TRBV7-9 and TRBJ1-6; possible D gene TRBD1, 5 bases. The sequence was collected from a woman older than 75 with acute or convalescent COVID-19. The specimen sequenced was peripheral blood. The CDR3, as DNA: TGTGCCAGCAGCTTAGCGCTGGGGGAGGGGTCACCCCTCCACTTT. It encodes CASSLALGEGSPLHF.